This record concerns one T cell receptor (beta chain) sequence. This clone was seen at least ten times. Its antigen is currently not known. This may be a read error, as it is one base from a much larger clone. Other DNA sequences from this sample encode an identical CDR3 as well. Library method: PCR. The sequencer was an Illumina HiSeq 4000. High-throughput sequencing was used to profile the TCR beta-chain CDR3 region of each patient. On the authors' methods: Drawing on CDR3 differences between clinicopathological groups, the researchers built a classifier meant to tell apart patients with distant-metastatic papillary thyroid cancer. To measure repertoire diversity the researchers used the Shannon index, while the Morisita-Horn index served to gauge how similar the tumor and blood repertoires were. TCRdb passed the public sequencing reads through fastp at Q25 and MiXCR, retaining productive beta sequences. The V and J calls were not made by the authors but by TCRdb's processing. The sample data list roughly 30,000 clones, and 18% of these were observed just once. Roughly a tenth of the sample belongs to the ten largest clones.

The germline V gene (reference sequence) yields LNHDA for CDR1 and SQIVND for CDR2. The CDR3 covers 18 residues, taking in both the cysteine and the phenylalanine. The DNA shown is the 54-base CDR3, in frame from base 1. The sample comes from a study of metastatic and nonmetastatic thyroid tumors (TCRdb year 2020). About the investigation overall: Repertoires were compared across peripheral blood and tumor or nodule tissue samples from malignant and benign thyroid patients. What the research found in general, with its limitations: In both blood and tumor samples, TCR beta diversity was reported to be significantly higher in malignant tumors than in benign nodules.

None of the patients had been given any treatment before thyroid surgery. Using T-cell receptor beta sequencing, the study looked back at clinical samples from patients collected from the early 2010s to the late 2010s. Sequenced: blood. This clonotype was obtained from a female donor with papillary thyroid cancer or a benign thyroid nodule (not recorded which). Some clones in this sample may be carry-over from other donors' samples. Here the chain combines TRBV19 and TRBJ1-6, with TRBD1 matching 11 junction bases. The sequence in DNA is TGTGCCAGTAGTATCCTAACGGGACAGGGGGTGAATAATTCACCCCTACACTTT. It codes for CASSILTGQGVNNSPLHF. With the portions outside the CDR3 filled from the reference TRBV19 and TRBJ1-6 genes, the complete variable region becomes DGGITQSPKYLFRKEGQNVTLSCEQNLNHDAMYWYRQDPGQGLRLIYYSQIVNDFQKGDIAEGYSVSREKKESFPLTVTSAQKNPTAFYLCASSILTGQGVNNSPLHFGNGTRLTVT.